This T cell receptor beta chain comes out of a study of T cells in Graves' hyperthyroidism and ophthalmopathy. Study-wide findings and caveats: Within blood appeared most thyroid clonotypes that had expanded above 0.001. Ophthalmopathy could be told apart from stable hyperthyroidism with a 13 V-J model.

Comment on this clonotype: Its target is not known. The CDR3 does not close with the conserved phenylalanine or tryptophan, likely indicating a read error.

Researchers amplified the TCR beta CDR3 regions from RNA transcripts. Using the HTBI primer set, a first-round RT-PCR was run on the TCR CDR3. TCRdb re-derived calls from the multiplex PCR reads in MiXCR, one entry per CDR3 protein. The repertoire consists of some 570,000 distinct CDR3 sequences, with approximately 15% occurring once and the leading ten covering roughly 6.9%. Researchers barred patients who had uncontrolled infection, other autoimmune disease, pregnancy or lactation. Germline values: CDR1 MNHNS, CDR2 SASEGT. Unmatched junction bases numbered 3, after V lost 8 bases and J lost 0 bases. This CDR3 is built from 14 residues.

The sample comprised blood. The chain recombines TRBV6-1 with TRBJ1-5; 8 bases match TRBD1. This clonotype originated in a woman under 30 with Graves' ophthalmopathy. CDR3 residues: CASGTGYSNQPQHL. Here the CDR3 DNA reads TGTGCCAGCGGGACAGGATATAGCAATCAGCCCCAGCATCTT.